The TCR beta chain described here comes from a study of T-cell reconstitution after alpha-beta-depleted transplantation in children. This clonotype was picked up a small number of times. Germline loops: CDR1 MNHEY, CDR2 SVGEGT. The V and J ends lost 6 bases and 7 bases respectively, with 19 bases between them. This CDR3 is 14 amino acids long. Preparation of the TCRbeta library involved a method that used unique molecular identifiers. MiXCR was run by TCRdb on the PCR reads, yielding one entry per CDR3 protein. The data show roughly 350,000 distinct CDR3 sequences, about a sixth seen once. The source was PBMCs, mostly from graft donor cells, collected 360 days after TCRalphabeta/CD19-depleted stem cell transplant. This receptor was obtained from a male patient between 2 and 9 years old who had a stem cell transplant for acute lymphoblastic leukemia, so the T cells may come from the graft donor. This chain joins TRBV6-2 or TRBV6-3 and TRBJ2-7; a weak D match, TRBD2 (5 bases). The CDR3: CASSGLLGHWEQYF. The DNA of the CDR3 is TGTGCCAGCAGCGGTTTACTAGGGCATTGGGAGCAGTACTTC.